The next 19 T cell receptor beta chains were all read from a single sample in a study of beta chain features in type 1 diabetes. Study findings and constraints: Shortening that was moderate but significant affected the TCRB CDR3s of Type 1 diabetes patients in all four CD4+ subsets.

The whole isolated RNA underwent reverse transcription, so sequencing captured expressed TCRB transcripts. Method: immunoSEQ multiplex PCR; TCRdb's copy keeps in-frame clones and lacks some. The table records hundreds of thousands of clones, 11% to 15% of them present only once. Their recognized antigens are unknown. Material for sequencing was naive CD4+ T cells from blood. Receptors were obtained from a man younger than 35 with type 1 diabetes.

V and J are TRBV6-5 and TRBJ1-1, with D possibly matching TRBD1 (6 bases). This CDR3 has 14 residues. CDR1 MNHEY and CDR2 SVGAGI come from the germline V gene. V was trimmed by 2 bases and J by 0 bases, leaving 7 bases between them. CDR3 nucleotides: TGTGCCAGCAGTTACGGGACAATGAACACTGAAGCTTTCTTT. Protein product: CASSYGTMNTEAFF.

This clone has a handful of counts. The CDR3 is CASSLVPDFEAFF. CDR3 bases: TGTGCCAGCAGCTTAGTTCCGGACTTCGAAGCTTTCTTT. The rearrangement uses TRBV7-9 and TRBJ1-1; D remains unclear. The CDR3 contains 13 residues. Germline V gene lookup returns CDR1 SEHNR and CDR2 FQNEAQ (reference sequence). Trimming stripped 1 base from V and 8 bases from J, with 11 bases between. The whole variable domain, remainder taken from reference TRBV7-9 and TRBJ1-1, is DTGVSQNPRHKITKRGQNVTFRCDPISEHNRLYWYRQTLGQGPEFLTYFQNEAQLEKSRLLSDRFSAERPKGSFSTLEIQRTEQGDSAMYLCASSLVPDFEAFFGQGTRLTVV.

The CDR3 DNA reads TGCGCCAGCAGCACCGTCCGGGTGAGGAACACCGGGGAGCTGTTTTTT. Protein sequence: CASSTVRVRNTGELFF. The V gene is TRBV5-1, the J gene TRBJ2-2; D uncertain. This CDR3 comprises 16 residues. V lost 4 bases and J 1 base, leaving 14 bases between the germline ends. The germline V gene encodes CDR1 SGHRS and CDR2 YFSETQ.

The chain joins TRBV4-3 to TRBJ2-4, with no clear D. CDR3 size: 15 residues. The V gene's germline CDR1 is LGHNA and CDR2 YSLEER. Between the trimmed V and J ends, which lost 4 bases and 2 bases, there was a span of 12 bases. CDR3 sequence reads: CASSPGTRPKNIQYF. The CDR3, as DNA: TGCGCCAGCAGCCCCGGAACCAGGCCCAAAAACATTCAGTACTTC.

The rearrangement joins TRBV18 to TRBJ2-7; 7 positions match TRBD1. V dropped 0 bases and J dropped 4; count of bases not matched to a gene: 9. The CDR3 totals 16 residues. Germline V CDR1 and CDR2: KGHSH, LQKENI. CDR3 sequence: CASSPPRQGDDYEQYF. In nucleotides, the CDR3 is TGTGCCAGCTCACCACCCCGGCAGGGGGATGATTACGAGCAGTACTTC. Full variable domain (remainder filled in from reference TRBV18 and TRBJ2-7): NAGVMQNPRHLVRRRGQEARLRCSPMKGHSHVYWYRQLPEEGLKFMVYLQKENIIDESGMPKERFSAEFPKEGPSILRIQQVVRGDSAAYFCASSPPRQGDDYEQYFGPGTRLTVT.

V is TRBV14 and J is TRBJ2-5; D assignment may be TRBD1 or TRBD2 (5 bases each). V lost 11 bases to trimming and J lost 1 base, with 11 bases between them. The CDR3 sequence is 12 residues long. Germline-derived CDR1 and CDR2 are SGHDN and FVKESK. The CDR3 region has the DNA TGTGCCCGACCGGGGCGCCAAGAGACCCAGTACTTC. Encoded protein: CARPGRQETQYF.

The chain has TRBV4-3 and TRBJ1-4; 8 positions match TRBD1. The CDR3 is 18 amino acids. In germline, CDR1 is LGHNA, CDR2 YSLEER. With 1 base clipped from V and 8 bases from J, the junction kept 15 bases outside the gene matches. CDR3 sequence: CASSQGQQGQGGLEKLFF. DNA of the CDR3: TGCGCCAGCAGCCAAGGGCAGCAAGGACAGGGAGGGTTGGAAAAACTGTTTTTT.

This clone came up a few times. The chain uses TRBV4-2 and TRBJ2-6; D gene uncertain. The CDR3 consists of 16 residues. Trimming removed 2 bases from V and 2 bases from J, with 10 bases in between. Per germline, CDR1 LGHNA and CDR2 YNFKEQ. DNA for the CDR3: TGTGCCAGCAGCCAACGTCTAGATCCTGGGGCCAACGTCCTGACTTTC. Translated, it gives CASSQRLDPGANVLTF.

CDR3 amino acids: CASSSPGQGQETQYF. The CDR3 DNA follows: TGTGCCAGCAGTTCCCCCGGACAGGGCCAAGAGACCCAGTACTTC. This rearrangement joins TRBV27 to TRBJ2-5; 8 bases are shared with TRBD1. This CDR3 is built from 15 residues. Germline V gene sequence: CDR1 MNHEY, CDR2 SMNVEV (reference sequence). V lost 4 bases to trimming and J lost 1 base; unmatched junction nucleotides: 5.

The rearrangement links TRBV29-1 to TRBJ1-4; TRBD1 matches 10 bases. Unmatched junction bases numbered 5, after V lost 5 bases and J lost 5 bases. The CDR3 covers 14 residues. Germline lookup yields CDR1 SQVTM and CDR2 ANQGSEA. The CDR3 spells CSVSRQGANEKLFF. The CDR3 coding sequence is TGCAGCGTTTCAAGACAGGGGGCGAATGAAAAACTGTTTTTT. Drawing the rest from reference TRBV29-1 and TRBJ1-4, the complete variable domain is SAVISQKPSRDICQRGTSLTIQCQVDSQVTMMFWYRQQPGQSLTLIATANQGSEATYESGFVIDKFPISRPNLTFSTLTVSNMSPEDSSIYLCSVSRQGANEKLFFGSGTQLSVL.

This clone occurred a few times. This chain links TRBV7-9 with TRBJ1-1; D is unclear. V was cut by 6 bases and J by 0 bases, with 11 bases left in between. Germline lookup yields CDR1 SEHNR and CDR2 FQNEAQ (reference sequence). CDR3 length equals 14 residues. The CDR3 loop reads CASRKGDVNTEAFF. DNA of the CDR3: TGTGCCAGCAGAAAGGGAGATGTGAACACTGAAGCTTTCTTT.

The rearrangement links TRBV7-9 to TRBJ2-1, with 7 bases fitting TRBD2. The germline V gene has CDR1 SEHNR and CDR2 FQNEAQ (reference sequence). The CDR3 consists of 15 residues. The V segment lost 2 bases and the J segment 4 bases; nucleotides outside the gene matches: 5. CDR3 region: CASSLLLALYNEQFF. Written as DNA, the CDR3 is TGTGCCAGCAGCTTACTACTAGCGCTATACAATGAGCAGTTCTTC.

The chain links TRBV5-1 to TRBJ2-5, with 9 bases lining up with TRBD2. Germline CDR1 and CDR2: SGHRS and YFSETQ. V lost 2 bases and J lost 5; bases outside the gene matches: 4. CDR3 size: 14 residues. Written as DNA, the CDR3 is TGCGCCAGCAGCTTCGGACTAGCGATGGAGACCCAGTACTTC. Translating it yields CASSFGLAMETQYF.

The chain uses TRBV29-1 and TRBJ1-1; D is undetermined. V lost 0 bases to trimming and J lost 1 base, with 6 bases between them. From germline, CDR1 is SQVTM and CDR2 ANQGSEA. CDR3 length: 13 residues. The CDR3 region is CSVEDNQNTEAFF. The CDR3 nucleotides are TGCAGCGTTGAAGATAACCAGAACACTGAAGCTTTCTTT.

This clone showed up just a few times. The rearrangement links TRBV7-2 to TRBJ1-5; D unresolved. The V gene lost 2 bases and the J gene lost 1 base, with 9 bases spanning the gap. Germline lookup yields CDR1 SGHTA and CDR2 FQGNSA. The CDR3 covers 15 residues. This CDR3 reads CASSLRAESNQPQHF. The CDR3 DNA reads TGTGCCAGCAGCTTAAGAGCGGAGAGCAATCAGCCCCAGCATTTT.

Only a few counts were recorded for this clone. The chain recombines TRBV7-2 with TRBJ2-7; D possibly corresponds to TRBD1 (6 bases). The CDR3 spans 13 residues. CDR1 is SGHTA, CDR2 FQGNSA, per germline. Trimming cost V 5 bases and J 5 bases, with 13 bases left between them. CDR3: CASSTWPGDEQYF. As DNA, the CDR3 is TGTGCCAGCAGCACCTGGCCAGGGGACGAGCAGTACTTC.

CDR3 protein: CASSYPRGAQETQYF. The CDR3, as DNA: TGTGCCAGCAGTTACCCCCGAGGGGCACAAGAGACCCAGTACTTC. This chain links TRBV6-5 with TRBJ2-5; D possibly matches TRBD1 or TRBD2 (5 bases each). CDR3 length: 15 amino acids. V was clipped by 2 bases and J by 2 bases, with 12 bases between them. Germline V gene sequence: CDR1 MNHEY, CDR2 SVGAGI.

This clone has more than one count but fewer than ten. This chain joins TRBV5-4 and TRBJ1-2; perhaps TRBD1 as D (6 bases). This CDR3 comprises 15 residues. Trimming pared 2 bases from V and 2 bases from J, leaving 13 bases between. CDR1 is SGHNT and CDR2 is YYREEE in the germline V gene (reference sequence). CDR3 DNA: TGTGCCAGCAGCTTAGTGGGGGGCCCGAACTATGGCTACACCTTC. Residues: CASSLVGGPNYGYTF.

This clone was counted a few times. The CDR3 here is CASSPGDSFNEQFF. The CDR3 DNA is TGTGCCAGCAGCCCGGGGGACAGCTTCAATGAGCAGTTCTTC. The chain recombines TRBV7-2 with TRBJ2-1; TRBD1 is a possible D gene (7 bases). Germline V gene data show CDR1 as SGHTA and CDR2 as FQGNSA. Between the trimmed V and J ends, which lost 5 bases and 6 bases, there was a span of 14 bases. The CDR3 spans 14 residues.